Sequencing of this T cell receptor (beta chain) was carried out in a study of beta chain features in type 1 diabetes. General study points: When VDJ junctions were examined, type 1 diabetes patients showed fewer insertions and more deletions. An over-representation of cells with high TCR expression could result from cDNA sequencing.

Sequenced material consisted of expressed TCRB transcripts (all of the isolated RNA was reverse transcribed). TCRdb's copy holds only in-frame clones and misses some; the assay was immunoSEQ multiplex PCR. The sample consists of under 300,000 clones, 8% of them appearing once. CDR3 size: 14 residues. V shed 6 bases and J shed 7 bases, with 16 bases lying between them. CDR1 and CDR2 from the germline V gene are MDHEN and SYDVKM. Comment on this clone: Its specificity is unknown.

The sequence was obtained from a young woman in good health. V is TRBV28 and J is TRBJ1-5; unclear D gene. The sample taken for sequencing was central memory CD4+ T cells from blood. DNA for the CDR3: TGTGCCAGCAGGGCGGGAGGGTCCCGCCAGCCCCAGCATTTT. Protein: CASRAGGSRQPQHF.